These T cell receptor beta chains were read from a single sample in a study of blood T cell repertoires in COVID-19. Assay: immunoSEQ multiplex PCR; the TCRdb copy retains only in-frame clones and omits some. The sample has about 170,000 clones, approximately 87% seen once. Sequencing input: PBMCs or T cells enriched from blood (not recorded which). The receptors shown here come from a woman between 50 and 59 years old who had recovered from COVID-19. Each CDR3 is given with its conserved first and last residue. A D gene is named only where the DNA matches it firmly. A row's size may be missing; if present it is once, few, many or a size class.

-,TRBV5-8,TRBJ2-1,TRBD1,CASSLTKGAGEQFF,TGTGCCAGCAGCTTGACCAAGGGGGCCGGTGAGCAGTTCTTC
once,TRBV11-2,TRBJ1-3,-,CASSPVGGFADTIYF,TGTGCCAGCAGCCCCGTCGGGGGGTTTGCCGACACCATATATTTT
-,TRBV30,TRBJ2-3,TRBD2,CAWSVSGATDTQYF,TGTGCCTGGAGCGTGAGCGGGGCCACAGATACGCAGTATTTT
-,TRBV3-1/TRBV3-2,TRBJ1-1,TRBD1,CASSYGQAEAFF,TGTGCCAGCAGCTACGGACAGGCCGAAGCTTTCTTT
few,TRBV7-3,TRBJ1-1,-,CASSPRTLGEAFF,TGTGCCAGCAGCCCAAGGACATTGGGTGAAGCTTTCTTT
-,TRBV7-9,TRBJ1-6,-,CASSRVDNSPLHF,TGTGCCAGCTCGAGGGTGGATAATTCACCCCTCCACTTT
-,TRBV4-1,TRBJ1-4,TRBD1,CASSQPGQLEKLFF,TGCGCCAGCAGCCAACCGGGACAGCTAGAAAAACTGTTTTTT
-,TRBV5-4,TRBJ2-5,-,CASSLGGLYQETQYF,TGTGCCAGCAGCTTAGGCGGGCTTTACCAAGAGACCCAGTACTTC
-,TRBV19,TRBJ2-1,-,CASSRVQQASDNEQFF,TGTGCCAGTAGTAGGGTCCAACAGGCGAGCGACAATGAGCAGTTCTTC
-,TRBV12-3/TRBV12-4,TRBJ1-5,-,CASSRAGQPQHF,TGTGCCAGCAGTCGAGCCGGTCAGCCCCAGCATTTT
-,TRBV5-4,TRBJ2-3,-,CASSRGGDTQYF,TGTGCCAGCAGTCGCGGCGGGGATACGCAGTATTTT
-,TRBV4-1,TRBJ2-1,-,CASSQEASAGPGGEQFF,TGCGCCAGCAGCCAAGAAGCTAGTGCAGGGCCCGGGGGTGAGCAGTTCTTC
-,TRBV11-3,TRBJ2-3,TRBD1,CASSPRPGQGITDTQYF,TGTGCCAGCAGCCCCCGGCCGGGACAGGGAATAACAGATACGCAGTATTTT
few,TRBV5-1,TRBJ1-2,TRBD1,CASSSGTGANYGYTF,TGCGCCAGCAGCTCCGGGACAGGGGCTAACTATGGCTACACCTTC
-,TRBV6-5,TRBJ2-3,-,CASRSLEGTTDTQYF,TGTGCCAGCAGGTCTCTGGAGGGAACCACAGATACGCAGTATTTT
-,TRBV9,TRBJ1-2,-,CASSRENNYGYTF,TGTGCCAGCAGCAGAGAGAACAACTATGGCTACACCTTC
-,TRBV15,TRBJ1-6,-,CATSRGAHSPLHF,TGTGCCACCAGCAGAGGGGCCCATTCACCCCTCCACTTT
-,TRBV6-6,TRBJ2-1,-,CASRVMDYEQFF,TGTGCCAGCAGGGTGATGGACTATGAGCAGTTCTTC
-,TRBV4-1,TRBJ2-1,-,CASSQEVASAYNEQFF,TGCGCCAGCAGCCAAGAAGTGGCTAGCGCGTACAATGAGCAGTTCTTC
-,TRBV29-1,TRBJ1-1,-,CRIDGDYTEAFF,TGCCGAATCGACGGGGACTACACTGAAGCTTTCTTT
-,TRBV24-1,TRBJ2-3,TRBD2,CATTLSGGTQYF,TGTGCCACCACCCTTTCGGGGGGTACGCAGTATTTT
-,TRBV19,TRBJ2-6,TRBD2,CASSRLQREPSGANVLTF,TGTGCCAGTAGTAGATTGCAGCGGGAACCCTCTGGGGCCAACGTCCTGACTTTC
-,TRBV7-2,TRBJ2-4,TRBD2,CASSSGREAKNIQYF,TGTGCCAGCAGCTCCGGGCGGGAGGCCAAAAACATTCAGTACTTC
-,TRBV29-1,TRBJ2-1,-,CSDIEGSSYNEQFF,TGCAGCGACATTGAGGGCAGCTCCTACAATGAGCAGTTCTTC
few,TRBV19,TRBJ2-1,-,CASSPFGRESLF,TGTGCCAGTAGTCCTTTCGGGCGGGAATCGCTCTTC
few,TRBV7-9,TRBJ2-3,TRBD2,CASRTSGGSDTQYF,TGTGCCAGCAGAACTAGCGGGGGTTCAGATACGCAGTATTTT
-,TRBV24-1,TRBJ2-2,TRBD1,CATRTTGDNGELFF,TGTGCCACCAGGACAACAGGGGATAACGGGGAGCTGTTTTTT
-,TRBV18,TRBJ2-1,-,CASSPDYSEREQFF,TGTGCCAGCTCACCTGACTATTCGGAACGGGAGCAGTTCTTC
-,TRBV9,TRBJ2-2,TRBD1,CASSGTGLVSGELFF,TGTGCCAGCAGCGGGACAGGGTTGGTATCCGGGGAGCTGTTTTTT
-,TRBV9,TRBJ1-2,-,CASSVPRDGYTF,TGTGCCAGCAGCGTTCCCAGGGATGGCTACACCTTC
-,TRBV6-2/TRBV6-3,TRBJ2-3,TRBD2,CASSYSGLAGVLADTQYF,TGTGCCAGCAGTTACTCCGGACTAGCGGGAGTGCTAGCAGATACGCAGTATTTT
-,TRBV18,TRBJ1-1,TRBD1,CASSPLGQGANTEAFF,TGTGCCAGCTCACCACTGGGACAGGGGGCCAACACTGAAGCTTTCTTT
-,TRBV18,TRBJ1-3,-,CASSPPTTTNPQF,TGTGCCAGCTCACCACCGACGACCACAAATCCACAGTTT
few,TRBV7-3,TRBJ1-1,TRBD1,CASSLSPGQGTEAFF,TGTGCCAGCAGCTTATCACCGGGACAGGGGACTGAAGCTTTCTTT
-,TRBV19,TRBJ1-2,-,CASSIVGTNYGYTF,TGTGCCAGTAGTATAGTCGGGACAAACTATGGCTACACCTTC